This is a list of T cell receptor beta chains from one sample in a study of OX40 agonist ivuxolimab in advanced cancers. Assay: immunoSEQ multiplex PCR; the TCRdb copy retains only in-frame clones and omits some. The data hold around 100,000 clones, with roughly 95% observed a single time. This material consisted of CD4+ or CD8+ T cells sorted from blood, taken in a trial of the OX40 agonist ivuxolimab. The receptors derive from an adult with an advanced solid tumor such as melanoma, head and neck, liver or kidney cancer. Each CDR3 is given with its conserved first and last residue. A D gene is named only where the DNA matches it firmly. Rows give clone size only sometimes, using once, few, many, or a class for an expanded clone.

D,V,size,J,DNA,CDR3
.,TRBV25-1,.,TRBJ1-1,TGTGCCAGCAGGACCGGGGTCGAGGCTTTCTTT,CASRTGVEAFF
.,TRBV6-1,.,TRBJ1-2,TGTGCCAGCAGTGGCAGGGAGGTTGGCTACACCTTC,CASSGREVGYTF
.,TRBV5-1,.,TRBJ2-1,TGCGCCAGCAGTCTAGAAGGGCCCTACAATGAGCAGTTCTTC,CASSLEGPYNEQFF
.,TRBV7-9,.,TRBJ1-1,TGTGCCAGCAGCTCCTCTTCGGGGTTCACTGAAGCTTTCTTT,CASSSSSGFTEAFF
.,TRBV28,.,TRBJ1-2,TGTGCCAGCAGTTCTGGACTGGACTATGGCTACACCTTC,CASSSGLDYGYTF
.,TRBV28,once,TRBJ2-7,TGTGCCAGTGGGGCCCCAGGCAGGGACGAGCAGTACTTC,CASGAPGRDEQYF
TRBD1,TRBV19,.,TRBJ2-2,TGTGCCAGTAGTGACGGGACAGGGGCCGGGGAGCTGTTTTTT,CASSDGTGAGELFF
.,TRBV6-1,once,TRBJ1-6,TGTGCCAGCAGTGAAGAAACACAGGGTTATAATTCACCCCTCCACTTT,CASSEETQGYNSPLHF
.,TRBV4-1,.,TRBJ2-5,TGCGCCAGCAGCCAAATACGAAGGGAGACCCAGTACTTC,CASSQIRRETQYF
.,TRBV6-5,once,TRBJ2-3,TGTGCCAGCAGTTACGAGGCGTCTAGCACAGATACGCAGTATTTT,CASSYEASSTDTQYF
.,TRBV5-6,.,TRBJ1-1,TGTGCCAGCAGCTTGGCCCAGGAGGGGGGACGCGCTTTCTTT,CASSLAQEGGRAFF
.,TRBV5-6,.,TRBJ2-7,TGTGCCAGCAGCTTGGTTGCCGCGCGCGAGCAGTACTTC,CASSLVAAREQYF
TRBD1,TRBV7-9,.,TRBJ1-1,TGTGCCAGCAGCTTAATGGGACAGGGTGACACTGAAGCTTTCTTT,CASSLMGQGDTEAFF
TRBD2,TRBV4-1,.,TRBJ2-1,TGCGCCAGCAGCCAAGATGCGCGGGGGGCCTACAATGAGCAGTTCTTC,CASSQDARGAYNEQFF
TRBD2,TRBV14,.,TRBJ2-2,TGTGCCAGCAGCCAAGATCTAACTAGCGGGAGGGAGGAGCTGTTTTTT,CASSQDLTSGREELFF
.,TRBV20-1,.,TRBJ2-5,TGCAGTGCCACCGACGATACCCAGTACTTC,CSATDDTQYF
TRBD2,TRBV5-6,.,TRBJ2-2,TGTGCCAGCAGCTCCCTAGTAGCGGGAGGTTGGACCGGGGAGCTGTTTTTT,CASSSLVAGGWTGELFF
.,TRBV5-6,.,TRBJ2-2,TGTGCCAGCAGCTTGGCAGGAACAGGAGCGAACACCGGGGAGCTGTTTTTT,CASSLAGTGANTGELFF
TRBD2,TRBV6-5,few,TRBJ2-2,TGTGCCAGCAGTTACTCGTCCAGCGGGATAACCGGGGAGCTGTTTTTT,CASSYSSSGITGELFF
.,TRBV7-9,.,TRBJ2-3,TGTGCCAGCAGGCCTGGGGCAGATACGCAGTATTTT,CASRPGADTQYF
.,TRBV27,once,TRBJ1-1,TGTGCCAGCAGTTTTTCAGCCATGAACACTGAAGCTTTCTTT,CASSFSAMNTEAFF
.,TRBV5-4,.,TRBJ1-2,TGTGCCAGCAGCTTGAAAGTCTCGGATGGCTACACCTTC,CASSLKVSDGYTF
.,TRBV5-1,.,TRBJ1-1,TGCGCCAGCAGCTTGGGGGACTGGAACACTGAAGCTTTCTTT,CASSLGDWNTEAFF
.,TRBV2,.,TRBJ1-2,TGTGCCAAAACTGGGGGGTATGGCTACACCTTC,CAKTGGYGYTF
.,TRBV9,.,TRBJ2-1,TGTGCCAGCAGCTTCGGGGACCATGAGCAGTTCTTC,CASSFGDHEQFF